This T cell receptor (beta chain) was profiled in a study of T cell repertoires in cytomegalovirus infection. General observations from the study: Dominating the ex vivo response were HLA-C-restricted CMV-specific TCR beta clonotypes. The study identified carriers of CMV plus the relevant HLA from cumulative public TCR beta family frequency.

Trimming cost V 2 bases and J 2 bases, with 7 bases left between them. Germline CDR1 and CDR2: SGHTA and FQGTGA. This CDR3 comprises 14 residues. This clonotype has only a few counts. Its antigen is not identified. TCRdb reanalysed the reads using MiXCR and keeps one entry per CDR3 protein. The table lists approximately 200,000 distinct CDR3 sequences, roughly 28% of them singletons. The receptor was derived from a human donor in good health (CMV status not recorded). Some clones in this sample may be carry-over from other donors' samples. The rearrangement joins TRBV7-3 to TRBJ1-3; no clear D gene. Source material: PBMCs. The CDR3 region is CASSLLGPGNTIYF. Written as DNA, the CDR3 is TGTGCCAGCAGCTTACTCGGCCCTGGAAACACCATATATTTT. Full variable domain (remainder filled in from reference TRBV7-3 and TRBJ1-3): GAGVSQTPSNKVTEKGKYVELRCDPISGHTALYWYRQSLGQGPEFLIYFQGTGAADDSGLPNDRFFAVRPEGSVSTLKIQRTERGDSAVYLCASSLLGPGNTIYFGEGSWLTVV.